A single T cell receptor beta chain is shown here with its context. This clonotype is classified as large (0.1 to 1%). Its antigen is unknown. No much larger clone is present one base from it, and per-base qualities are unavailable. This sample is part of a study of regulatory T cells after allogeneic stem cell transplantation (dated by TCRdb to 2016 to 2019). Context from the whole study: Patients were stratified according to whether acute graft-versus-host disease had developed within 100 days after stem cell transplantation. Fluorescence-activated cell sorting was used to isolate CD4+CD25+CD127- regulatory T cells from patient PBMCs. The study compared the TCR repertoire of regulatory T cells after allogeneic stem cell transplantation in patients who had acute graft-versus-host disease versus patients who did not. Conventional CD4+ T cells defined as CD4+CD25+/-CD127+ were also sorted and TCR-sequenced for comparison in the study.

Overall study results and their limits: A less diverse, more focused regulatory T-cell TCR repertoire was observed in patients without graft-versus-host disease than in patients with the disease. A significantly larger repertoire share was occupied by the top 10 regulatory T-cell clones in non-GvHD patients, which suggested expansion of presumably allo-specific protective clones. No regulatory T-cell clones were shared by all patients, and sorted cell numbers did not correlate significantly with the inverse Simpson index. Because the patient sample size was small, the findings needed to be validated in a larger cohort. No significant difference in conventional CD4+ T-cell repertoire diversity was found between patients with and without graft-versus-host disease.

The sequencer listed for this sample is Illumina MiSeq. The SMARTer RACE cDNA Amplification kit was used to reverse transcribe the RNA, and the TCR beta CDR3 region was then amplified. RNA from sorted cells was extracted with the RNeasy Mini Kit. Illumina paired-end sequencing was used to sequence the TCR beta amplicons. On the authors' methods: TCR repertoire analysis used MiXCR, VDJtools and the tcR R package. The inverse Simpson index served to quantify diversity, and clones were sorted into rare, small, medium or expanded bins based on their proportion of the repertoire. TCRdb reprocessed the public reads (quality trimming at Q25 with fastp, clone calling with MiXCR) and kept in-frame beta chains. One record per CDR3 amino acid sequence lists the most common genes and DNA. It is TCRdb's table, rather than the study itself, that gives the V and J calls and clone size. This sample lists 850 to 1,100 distinct CDR3 sequences; 17% were detected once. Roughly 12% of the sample is held by the ten biggest clonotypes.

The sample's time point label, in plain terms: 30 days after allogeneic hematopoietic stem cell transplantation. At 30 days after allogeneic hematopoietic stem cell transplantation, peripheral blood mononuclear cells were collected from the patients. CDR1 and CDR2 are drawn from the germline V gene: MGHRA, YSYEKL. V is cut by 3 bases and J by 2 bases, and the space between the germline ends is 7 bases. The CDR3 covers 14 residues, taking in both the cysteine and the phenylalanine. Only the CDR3 DNA is retained, 42 bases long and in frame from the first base. In this chain, TRBV4-1 is recombined with TRBJ2-2; the D gene cannot be resolved reliably. The sequence was obtained from a human patient who had an allogeneic stem cell transplant, so the T cells may come from the graft donor. The sample here was sorted CD4+ T cells from blood (whether regulatory or conventional is not recorded), taken 30 days after allogeneic stem cell transplant. The CDR3 region has the sequence CASSQTFNTGELFF. Read as DNA, the sequence is TGCGCCAGCAGCCAGACATTTAACACCGGGGAGCTGTTTTTT.